The T cell receptor beta chain under discussion was sequenced for a study of blood T cell repertoires in COVID-19. Study summary: Some COVID-19 samples were acute and others convalescent; all came from the United States, Italy and Spain.

The V gene lost 2 bases and the J gene lost 5 bases, with 13 bases spanning the gap. The CDR3 consists of 14 residues. CDR1 is SGHNT and CDR2 is YYREEE in the germline V gene (reference sequence). In the study's own analysis: Researchers report that nucleated cell counts were estimated from reference gene primer amplification. The repertoire was sequenced with immunoSEQ multiplex PCR; TCRdb's copy has only in-frame clones and lacks some. The DNA was the basis for D and trimming; V, J and clone size are from that table. The sample lists under 70,000 clones; 88% were seen once. J is TRBJ2-5 and V is TRBV5-4; D may be TRBD1 (5 bases). This TCR was sampled from a woman between 65 and 79 years old with acute or convalescent COVID-19. The sequencing input was peripheral blood. In DNA, the CDR3 is TGTGCCAGCAGCTTCACAGGCTCGTTGGAGACCCAGTACTTC. This sequence encodes CASSFTGSLETQYF. The entire variable domain, with the rest obtained from reference TRBV5-4 and TRBJ2-5, is as follows: ETGVTQSPTHLIKTRGQQVTLRCSSQSGHNTVSWYQQALGQGPQFIFQYYREEENGRGNFPPRFSGLQFPNYSSELNVNALELDDSALYLCASSFTGSLETQYFGPGTRLLVL.